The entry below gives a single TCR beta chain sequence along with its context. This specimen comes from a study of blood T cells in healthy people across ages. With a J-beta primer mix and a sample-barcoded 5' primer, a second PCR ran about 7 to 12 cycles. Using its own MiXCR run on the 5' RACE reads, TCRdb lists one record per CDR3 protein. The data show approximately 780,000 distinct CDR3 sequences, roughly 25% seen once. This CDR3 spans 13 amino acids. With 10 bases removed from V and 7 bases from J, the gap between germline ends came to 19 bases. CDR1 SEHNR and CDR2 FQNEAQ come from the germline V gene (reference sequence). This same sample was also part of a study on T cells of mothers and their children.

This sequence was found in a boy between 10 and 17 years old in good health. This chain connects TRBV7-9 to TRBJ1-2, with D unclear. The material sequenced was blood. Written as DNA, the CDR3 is TGTGCCATCCACGTTGGGCCGTTCCGTGGCTACACCTTC. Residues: CAIHVGPFRGYTF.